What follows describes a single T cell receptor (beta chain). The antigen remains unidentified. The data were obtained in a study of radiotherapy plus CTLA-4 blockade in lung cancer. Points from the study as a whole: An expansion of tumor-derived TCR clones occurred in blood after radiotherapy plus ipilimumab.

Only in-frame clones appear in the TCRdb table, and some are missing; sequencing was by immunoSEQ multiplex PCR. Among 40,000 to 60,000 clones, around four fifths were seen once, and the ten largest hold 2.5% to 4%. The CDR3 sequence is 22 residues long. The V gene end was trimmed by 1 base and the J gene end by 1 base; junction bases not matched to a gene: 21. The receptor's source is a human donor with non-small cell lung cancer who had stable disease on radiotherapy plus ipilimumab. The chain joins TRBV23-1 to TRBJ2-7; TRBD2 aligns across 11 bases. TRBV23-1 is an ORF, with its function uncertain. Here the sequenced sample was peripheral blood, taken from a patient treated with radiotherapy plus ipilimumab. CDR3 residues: CASSQWTNHPGGTSGPSYEQYF. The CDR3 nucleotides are TGCGCCAGCAGTCAATGGACTAATCACCCCGGGGGGACTAGCGGCCCTTCCTACGAGCAGTACTTC.